Listed below are T cell receptor beta chains from one sample, sequenced in a study of blood T cell repertoires in COVID-19. TCRdb's copy holds only in-frame clones and misses some; the assay was immunoSEQ multiplex PCR. Here the sample spans more than 60,000 clones, about 74% being singletons. The sequencing input was peripheral blood. These receptors originate from a human donor with acute or convalescent COVID-19. The donor label of this sample is uncertain. Both conserved end residues are part of each CDR3. A D gene is named only where the DNA matches it firmly. Size tells how often a clone was seen (once, few, many) or the class of an expanded clone, and some rows leave it out.

CDR3aa: CASSLAPNTEAFF
CDR3nt: TGCGCCAGCAGCCTGGCACCGAACACTGAAGCTTTCTTT
d_gene: NA
abundance: NA
v_gene: TRBV4-1
j_gene: TRBJ1-1

CDR3aa: CASSSQQESPLHF
CDR3nt: TGCGCCAGCAGCTCCCAACAGGAATCACCCCTCCACTTT
d_gene: NA
abundance: NA
v_gene: TRBV5-1
j_gene: TRBJ1-6

CDR3aa: CASSFVAGTTGELFF
CDR3nt: TGTGCCAGCAGCTTCGTAGCGGGGACCACCGGGGAGCTGTTTTTT
d_gene: TRBD2
abundance: few
v_gene: TRBV7-2
j_gene: TRBJ2-2

CDR3aa: CASSLERGQFSAFF
CDR3nt: TGTGCCAGCAGCTTAGAACGGGGACAGTTTTCGGCTTTCTTT
d_gene: TRBD1
abundance: NA
v_gene: TRBV11-2
j_gene: TRBJ1-1

CDR3aa: CASSLERVFNEQFF
CDR3nt: TGTGCCAGCAGCTTAGAGCGGGTTTTCAATGAGCAGTTCTTC
d_gene: NA
abundance: NA
v_gene: TRBV7-2
j_gene: TRBJ2-1

CDR3aa: CASSDRASGYNEQFF
CDR3nt: TGCGCCAGCAGTGACAGGGCTAGCGGTTACAATGAGCAGTTCTTC
d_gene: TRBD2
abundance: NA
v_gene: TRBV10-1
j_gene: TRBJ2-1

CDR3aa: CSVNTGGSGYTF
CDR3nt: TGCAGCGTTAATACAGGGGGGTCTGGCTACACCTTC
d_gene: TRBD1
abundance: NA
v_gene: TRBV29-1
j_gene: TRBJ1-2

CDR3aa: CASKGRLAGAYNEQFF
CDR3nt: TGTGCCAGCAAGGGACGACTAGCGGGAGCCTACAATGAGCAGTTCTTC
d_gene: TRBD2
abundance: NA
v_gene: TRBV2
j_gene: TRBJ2-1

CDR3aa: CAWSRNRNYGYTF
CDR3nt: TGTGCCTGGAGTAGGAACAGGAACTATGGCTACACCTTC
d_gene: NA
abundance: NA
v_gene: TRBV30
j_gene: TRBJ1-2

CDR3aa: CASAPLAGRATGELFF
CDR3nt: TGTGCCAGCGCCCCGCTAGCGGGAAGGGCCACCGGGGAGCTGTTTTTT
d_gene: TRBD2
abundance: NA
v_gene: TRBV9
j_gene: TRBJ2-2

CDR3aa: CASQRNTGELFF
CDR3nt: TGTGCCAGCCAGCGGAACACCGGGGAGCTGTTTTTT
d_gene: NA
abundance: NA
v_gene: TRBV9
j_gene: TRBJ2-2

CDR3aa: CASSLDSNYGYTF
CDR3nt: TGTGCCAGCAGCTTAGACAGTAACTATGGCTACACCTTC
d_gene: NA
abundance: NA
v_gene: TRBV11-2
j_gene: TRBJ1-2

CDR3aa: CASRPRTSGYNEQFF
CDR3nt: TGTGCCAGCAGACCCAGGACTAGCGGCTACAATGAGCAGTTCTTC
d_gene: TRBD2
abundance: NA
v_gene: TRBV6-5
j_gene: TRBJ2-1

CDR3aa: CASSSSGGAVETQYF
CDR3nt: TGCGCCAGCAGTTCCAGCGGGGGGGCCGTAGAGACCCAGTACTTC
d_gene: TRBD2
abundance: NA
v_gene: TRBV5-1
j_gene: TRBJ2-5

CDR3aa: CASSYSGRSSYEQYF
CDR3nt: TGTGCCAGCAGTTACAGCGGGAGAAGCTCCTACGAGCAGTACTTC
d_gene: TRBD2
abundance: once
v_gene: TRBV6-6
j_gene: TRBJ2-7

CDR3aa: CASSVEVIRGPNTGELFF
CDR3nt: TGTGCCAGCAGCGTTGAGGTGATCAGGGGGCCTAACACCGGGGAGCTGTTTTTT
d_gene: TRBD1
abundance: NA
v_gene: TRBV9
j_gene: TRBJ2-2

CDR3aa: CASSPSYEQYF
CDR3nt: TGTGCCAGCAGCCCTTCCTACGAGCAGTACTTC
d_gene: NA
abundance: NA
v_gene: TRBV6-6
j_gene: TRBJ2-7

CDR3aa: CASSRAGSSYEQYF
CDR3nt: TGTGCCAGCAGCCGAGCGGGATCCTCCTACGAGCAGTACTTC
d_gene: TRBD2
abundance: few
v_gene: TRBV6-5
j_gene: TRBJ2-7

CDR3aa: CASSPDTGHSISYEQYF
CDR3nt: TGTGCCAGCAGTCCCGATACGGGACATAGCATCTCCTACGAGCAGTACTTC
d_gene: NA
abundance: once
v_gene: TRBV6-2/TRBV6-3
j_gene: TRBJ2-7

CDR3aa: CAIHRTGLKENTGELFF
CDR3nt: TGTGCCATCCATAGGACCGGACTGAAAGAGAACACCGGGGAGCTGTTTTTT
d_gene: NA
abundance: NA
v_gene: TRBV19
j_gene: TRBJ2-2

CDR3aa: CASSEQHSRNIQYF
CDR3nt: TGTGCCAGCAGTGAGCAACACTCCAGGAACATTCAGTACTTC
d_gene: NA
abundance: few
v_gene: TRBV2
j_gene: TRBJ2-4

CDR3aa: CASSTGTSGTGELFF
CDR3nt: TGCGCCAGCAGCACCGGGACTAGCGGGACCGGGGAGCTGTTTTTT
d_gene: TRBD2
abundance: NA
v_gene: TRBV5-1
j_gene: TRBJ2-2

CDR3aa: CSAETGRGSYGYTF
CDR3nt: TGCAGCGCTGAGACAGGGCGAGGATCCTATGGCTACACCTTC
d_gene: TRBD1
abundance: NA
v_gene: TRBV29-1
j_gene: TRBJ1-2

CDR3aa: CASSGRQGISYNEQFF
CDR3nt: TGTGCCAGCAGCGGAAGACAGGGGATCTCCTACAATGAGCAGTTCTTC
d_gene: TRBD1
abundance: NA
v_gene: TRBV5-6
j_gene: TRBJ2-1

CDR3aa: CASSGQGGFTEAFF
CDR3nt: TGTGCCAGCAGTGGACAGGGGGGGTTCACTGAAGCTTTCTTT
d_gene: TRBD1
abundance: NA
v_gene: TRBV6-2/TRBV6-3
j_gene: TRBJ1-1

CDR3aa: CASSTGGYEQYF
CDR3nt: TGTGCCAGCAGTACAGGGGGCTACGAGCAGTACTTC
d_gene: TRBD1
abundance: once
v_gene: TRBV28
j_gene: TRBJ2-7

CDR3aa: CASNRGEDTQYF
CDR3nt: TGTGCCAGCAACCGGGGGGAAGATACGCAGTATTTT
d_gene: TRBD2
abundance: NA
v_gene: TRBV7-9
j_gene: TRBJ2-3

CDR3aa: CASSIGTTYNSPLHF
CDR3nt: TGTGCCAGTAGTATAGGGACAACCTATAATTCACCCCTCCACTTT
d_gene: NA
abundance: few
v_gene: TRBV19
j_gene: TRBJ1-6

CDR3aa: CASSPGQGGPYEQYF
CDR3nt: TGTGCCAGCAGCCCTGGACAGGGAGGCCCCTACGAGCAGTACTTC
d_gene: TRBD1
abundance: NA
v_gene: TRBV7-7
j_gene: TRBJ2-7

CDR3aa: CASSRLAGNTGELFF
CDR3nt: TGTGCCAGCAGTCGCCTAGCGGGTAACACCGGGGAGCTGTTTTTT
d_gene: TRBD2
abundance: NA
v_gene: TRBV28
j_gene: TRBJ2-2

CDR3aa: CASSLWGDGTEAFF
CDR3nt: TGTGCCAGCAGTTTGTGGGGGGACGGCACTGAAGCTTTCTTT
d_gene: NA
abundance: NA
v_gene: TRBV27
j_gene: TRBJ1-1

CDR3aa: CASSYQQGAHSGANVLTF
CDR3nt: TGCGCCAGCAGCTACCAACAGGGGGCTCACTCTGGGGCCAACGTCCTGACTTTC
d_gene: TRBD1
abundance: NA
v_gene: TRBV5-1
j_gene: TRBJ2-6

CDR3aa: CASSLKLAGGPWFF
CDR3nt: TGTGCCAGCAGCTTGAAGCTAGCGGGAGGCCCCTGGTTCTTC
d_gene: TRBD2
abundance: NA
v_gene: TRBV5-4
j_gene: TRBJ2-1

CDR3aa: CASSKFRQAGTEAFF
CDR3nt: TGTGCCAGTAGTAAATTCCGGCAGGCGGGGACTGAAGCTTTCTTT
d_gene: NA
abundance: NA
v_gene: TRBV19
j_gene: TRBJ1-1

CDR3aa: CASNPPGNYGYTF
CDR3nt: TGTGCCAGCAACCCACCAGGGAACTATGGCTACACCTTC
d_gene: NA
abundance: few
v_gene: TRBV28
j_gene: TRBJ1-2

CDR3aa: CASSIMPGRRSNTEAFF
CDR3nt: TGTGCCAGTAGTATAATGCCAGGGAGGAGGTCGAACACTGAAGCTTTCTTT
d_gene: NA
abundance: NA
v_gene: TRBV19
j_gene: TRBJ1-1

CDR3aa: CASSGKQGAGTDTQYF
CDR3nt: TGTGCCAGCAGTGGGAAACAGGGAGCGGGCACAGATACGCAGTATTTT
d_gene: NA
abundance: NA
v_gene: TRBV5-4
j_gene: TRBJ2-3

CDR3aa: CASSFSTRDTGELFF
CDR3nt: TGTGCCAGCAGCTTTTCCACGAGGGACACCGGGGAGCTGTTTTTT
d_gene: NA
abundance: NA
v_gene: TRBV7-3
j_gene: TRBJ2-2

CDR3aa: CASGRGSTDTQYF
CDR3nt: TGTGCCAGTGGACGGGGGAGCACAGATACGCAGTATTTT
d_gene: NA
abundance: NA
v_gene: TRBV19
j_gene: TRBJ2-3

CDR3aa: CASQDQTGEKLFF
CDR3nt: TGTGCCAGTCAGGACCAGACAGGGGAAAAACTGTTTTTT
d_gene: TRBD1
abundance: medium-sized
v_gene: TRBV19
j_gene: TRBJ1-4

CDR3aa: CASSFGGYNSPLHF
CDR3nt: TGCGCCAGCAGCTTTGGAGGGTATAATTCACCCCTCCACTTT
d_gene: NA
abundance: once
v_gene: TRBV5-1
j_gene: TRBJ1-6

CDR3aa: CASSYAGDYGYTF
CDR3nt: TGTGCCAGCAGCTACGCAGGGGACTATGGCTACACCTTC
d_gene: NA
abundance: NA
v_gene: TRBV7-8
j_gene: TRBJ1-2

CDR3aa: CASSWESGIQYF
CDR3nt: TGTGCCAGCAGTTGGGAGTCTGGCATTCAGTACTTC
d_gene: NA
abundance: NA
v_gene: TRBV6-2/TRBV6-3
j_gene: TRBJ2-4

CDR3aa: CASSLRLANNEQFF
CDR3nt: TGTGCCAGCAGCTTACGGCTAGCGAACAATGAGCAGTTCTTC
d_gene: NA
abundance: NA
v_gene: TRBV7-2
j_gene: TRBJ2-1

CDR3aa: CASSLGGFNQPQHF
CDR3nt: TGTGCCAGCAGCTTAGGAGGTTTCAATCAGCCCCAGCATTTT
d_gene: NA
abundance: NA
v_gene: TRBV7-2
j_gene: TRBJ1-5

CDR3aa: CASSLGQFEQYF
CDR3nt: TGTGCCAGCAGTTTAGGACAGTTCGAGCAGTACTTC
d_gene: NA
abundance: NA
v_gene: TRBV12-3/TRBV12-4
j_gene: TRBJ2-7

CDR3aa: CASSVRDRLYNEQFF
CDR3nt: TGTGCCAGCAGCGTCCGGGACAGGCTCTACAATGAGCAGTTCTTC
d_gene: TRBD1
abundance: few
v_gene: TRBV7-8
j_gene: TRBJ2-1

CDR3aa: CASSRQGNQPQHF
CDR3nt: TGTGCCAGCAGTCGACAGGGCAACCAGCCCCAGCATTTT
d_gene: TRBD1
abundance: few
v_gene: TRBV27
j_gene: TRBJ1-5

CDR3aa: CASSTTGLNIQYF
CDR3nt: TGTGCCAGCAGCACTACGGGACTTAACATTCAGTACTTC
d_gene: NA
abundance: few
v_gene: TRBV5-6
j_gene: TRBJ2-4

CDR3aa: CASSPRDSYNEQFF
CDR3nt: TGTGCCAGCAGCCCCCGGGACAGCTACAATGAGCAGTTCTTC
d_gene: TRBD1
abundance: NA
v_gene: TRBV11-2
j_gene: TRBJ2-1

CDR3aa: CASSFWGGNEQFF
CDR3nt: TGTGCCAGCAGCTTCTGGGGGGGCAATGAGCAGTTCTTC
d_gene: TRBD2
abundance: NA
v_gene: TRBV7-9
j_gene: TRBJ2-1

CDR3aa: CASSQDRGGGYTF
CDR3nt: TGTGCCAGCAGTCAGGACAGGGGGGGCGGCTACACCTTC
d_gene: TRBD1
abundance: NA
v_gene: TRBV6-5
j_gene: TRBJ1-2

CDR3aa: CASSLRANSYNEQFF
CDR3nt: TGTGCCAGCAGCTTAAGAGCGAACTCCTACAATGAGCAGTTCTTC
d_gene: NA
abundance: NA
v_gene: TRBV7-9
j_gene: TRBJ2-1

CDR3aa: CASPRGPLHF
CDR3nt: TGTGCCAGCCCTAGGGGACCCCTCCACTTT
d_gene: NA
abundance: NA
v_gene: TRBV6-9
j_gene: TRBJ1-6

CDR3aa: CATSMGTGFSSNQPQHF
CDR3nt: TGTGCCACCAGCATGGGGACAGGGTTCAGCAGCAATCAGCCCCAGCATTTT
d_gene: TRBD1
abundance: NA
v_gene: TRBV15
j_gene: TRBJ1-5